The clone carrying this T cell receptor (beta chain) has just a few counts. This sample stems from a study of blood T cell repertoires in COVID-19. V was clipped by 1 base and J by 5 bases; unmatched bases: 4. The length of the CDR3 is 14 residues. CDR1 is SGHRS, CDR2 YFSETQ, per germline. Sequencing used immunoSEQ multiplex PCR; TCRdb keeps in-frame clones, though not all of them. The sample includes more than 110,000 clones, about 86% seen only once; the top ten take around 7.8%. The sequence derives from a human donor in a cohort sampled during active COVID-19. This rearrangement joins TRBV5-1 to TRBJ2-5; the match to TRBD1 covers 8 bases. The sequencing input was peripheral blood. The CDR3 sequence: CASSLNRGSETQYF. CDR3 sequence (DNA): TGCGCCAGCAGCTTGAACAGGGGGAGCGAGACCCAGTACTTC.